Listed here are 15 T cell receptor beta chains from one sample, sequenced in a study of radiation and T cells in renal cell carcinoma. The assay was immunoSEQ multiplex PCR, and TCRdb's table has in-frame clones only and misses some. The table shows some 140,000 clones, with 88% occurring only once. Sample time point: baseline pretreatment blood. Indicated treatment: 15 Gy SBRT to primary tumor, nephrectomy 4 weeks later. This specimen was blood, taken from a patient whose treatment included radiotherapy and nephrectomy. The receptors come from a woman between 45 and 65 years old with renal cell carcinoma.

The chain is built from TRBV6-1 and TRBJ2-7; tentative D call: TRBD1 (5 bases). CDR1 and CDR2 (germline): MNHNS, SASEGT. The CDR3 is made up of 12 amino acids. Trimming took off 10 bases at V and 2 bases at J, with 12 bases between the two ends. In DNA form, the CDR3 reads TGTGCCACCTCGGAAGGGGCCTACGAGCAGTACTTC. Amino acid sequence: CATSEGAYEQYF.

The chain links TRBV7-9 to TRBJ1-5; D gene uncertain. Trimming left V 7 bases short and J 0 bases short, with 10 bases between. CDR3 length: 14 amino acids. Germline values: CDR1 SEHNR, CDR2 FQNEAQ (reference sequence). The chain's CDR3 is CASNNWDSNQPQHF. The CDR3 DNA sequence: TGTGCCAGCAACAACTGGGATAGCAATCAGCCCCAGCATTTT.

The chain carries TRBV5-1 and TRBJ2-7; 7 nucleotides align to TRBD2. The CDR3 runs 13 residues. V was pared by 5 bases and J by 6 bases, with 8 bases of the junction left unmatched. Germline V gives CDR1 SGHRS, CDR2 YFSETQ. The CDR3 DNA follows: TGCGCCAGCAGGTCGGGGGGAGGACTCGAGCAGTACTTC. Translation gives CASRSGGGLEQYF. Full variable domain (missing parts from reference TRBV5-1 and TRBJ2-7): KAGVTQTPRYLIKTRGQQVTLSCSPISGHRSVSWYQQTPGQGLQFLFEYFSETQRNKGNFPGRFSGRQFSNSRSEMNVSTLELGDSALYLCASRSGGGLEQYFGPGTRLTVT.

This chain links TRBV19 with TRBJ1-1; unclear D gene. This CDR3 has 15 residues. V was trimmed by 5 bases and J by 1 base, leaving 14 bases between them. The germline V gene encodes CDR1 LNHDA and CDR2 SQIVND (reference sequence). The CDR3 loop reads CASSASHSGNTEAFF. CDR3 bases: TGTGCCAGTAGTGCCTCCCACAGCGGGAACACTGAAGCTTTCTTT.

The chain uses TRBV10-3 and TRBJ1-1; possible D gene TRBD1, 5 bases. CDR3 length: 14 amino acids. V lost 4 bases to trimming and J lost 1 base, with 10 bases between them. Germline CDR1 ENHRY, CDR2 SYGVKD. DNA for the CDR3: TGTGCCATCAGTGGATGGCAGGGGAACACTGAAGCTTTCTTT. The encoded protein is CAISGWQGNTEAFF.

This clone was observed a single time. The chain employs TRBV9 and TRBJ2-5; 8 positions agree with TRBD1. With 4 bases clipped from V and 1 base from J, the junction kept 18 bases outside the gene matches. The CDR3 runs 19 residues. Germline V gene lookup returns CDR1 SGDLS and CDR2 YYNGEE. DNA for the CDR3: TGTGCCAGCAGCCCGGGGACAGGAGGAATATCAAGGGGCCAAGAGACCCAGTACTTC. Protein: CASSPGTGGISRGQETQYF.

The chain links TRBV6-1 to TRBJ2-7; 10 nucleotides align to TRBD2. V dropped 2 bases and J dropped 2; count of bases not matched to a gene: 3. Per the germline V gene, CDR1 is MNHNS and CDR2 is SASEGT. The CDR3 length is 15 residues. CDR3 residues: CASSETSGVTYEQYF. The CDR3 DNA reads TGTGCCAGCAGTGAAACTAGCGGGGTAACCTACGAGCAGTACTTC.

The CDR3 coding sequence is TGCGCCAGCAGCTTGACAGGGGGCGCAGAAAATGAGCAGTTCTTC. Its translation: CASSLTGGAENEQFF. The chain has TRBV10-2 and TRBJ2-1; 10 bases fit TRBD1. V gave up 6 bases and J gave up 7 bases; unmatched junction bases: 9. This CDR3 contains 15 residues. Germline-derived CDR1 and CDR2 are WSHSY and SAAADI.

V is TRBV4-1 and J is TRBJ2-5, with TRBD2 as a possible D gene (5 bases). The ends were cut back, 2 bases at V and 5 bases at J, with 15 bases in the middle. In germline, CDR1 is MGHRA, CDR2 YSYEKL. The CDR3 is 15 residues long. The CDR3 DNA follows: TGCGCCAGCAGCCAATTCGGACTGTCCGGGGAGACCCAGTACTTC. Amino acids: CASSQFGLSGETQYF.

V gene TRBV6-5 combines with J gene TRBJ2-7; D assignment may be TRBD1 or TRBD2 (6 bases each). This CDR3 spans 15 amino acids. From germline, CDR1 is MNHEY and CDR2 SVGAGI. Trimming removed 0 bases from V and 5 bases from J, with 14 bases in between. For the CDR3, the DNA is TGTGCCAGCAGTTACTCGCGAGACAGGACTAACGAGCAGTACTTC. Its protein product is CASSYSRDRTNEQYF.

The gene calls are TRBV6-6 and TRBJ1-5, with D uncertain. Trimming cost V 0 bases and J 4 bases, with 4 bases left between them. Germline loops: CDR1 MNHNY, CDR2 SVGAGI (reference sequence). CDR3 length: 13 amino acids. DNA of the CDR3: TGTGCCAGCAGTTACTCGGCTAATCAGCCCCAGCATTTT. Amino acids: CASSYSANQPQHF.

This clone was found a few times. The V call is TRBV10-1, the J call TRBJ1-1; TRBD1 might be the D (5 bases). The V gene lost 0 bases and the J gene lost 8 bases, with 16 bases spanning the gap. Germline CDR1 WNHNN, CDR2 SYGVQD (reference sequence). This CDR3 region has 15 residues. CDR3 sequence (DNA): TGCGCCAGCAGTGAGTCCGGGGACGGGAAGGCAGAAGCTTTCTTT. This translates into CASSESGDGKAEAFF.

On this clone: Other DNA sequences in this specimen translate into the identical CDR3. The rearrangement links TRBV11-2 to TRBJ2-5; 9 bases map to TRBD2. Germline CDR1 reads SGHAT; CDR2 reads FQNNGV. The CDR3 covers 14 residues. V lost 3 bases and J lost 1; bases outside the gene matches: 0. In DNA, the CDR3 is TGTGCCAGCAGCTTTAGCGGGGGCCAAGAGACCCAGTACTTC. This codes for CASSFSGGQETQYF.

CDR3 in amino acids: CASSDPDGYGYTF. The DNA of the CDR3 is TGTGCCAGCAGTGACCCGGATGGCTATGGCTACACCTTC. The chain combines TRBV6-5 with TRBJ1-2; no clear D. Germline CDR1 reads MNHEY; CDR2 reads SVGAGI. The CDR3 sequence is 13 residues long. Between the trimmed V and J ends, which lost 5 bases and 4 bases, there was a span of 11 bases.

CDR3 sequence: CSVQRADTQYF. CDR3 nucleotide sequence: TGCAGCGTTCAGAGGGCAGATACGCAGTATTTT. The chain uses TRBV29-1 and TRBJ2-3; a possible D gene is TRBD2 (5 bases). With 5 bases removed from V and 4 bases from J, the gap between germline ends came to 7 bases. The length of the CDR3 is 11 residues. Per the germline V gene, CDR1 is SQVTM and CDR2 is ANQGSEA.